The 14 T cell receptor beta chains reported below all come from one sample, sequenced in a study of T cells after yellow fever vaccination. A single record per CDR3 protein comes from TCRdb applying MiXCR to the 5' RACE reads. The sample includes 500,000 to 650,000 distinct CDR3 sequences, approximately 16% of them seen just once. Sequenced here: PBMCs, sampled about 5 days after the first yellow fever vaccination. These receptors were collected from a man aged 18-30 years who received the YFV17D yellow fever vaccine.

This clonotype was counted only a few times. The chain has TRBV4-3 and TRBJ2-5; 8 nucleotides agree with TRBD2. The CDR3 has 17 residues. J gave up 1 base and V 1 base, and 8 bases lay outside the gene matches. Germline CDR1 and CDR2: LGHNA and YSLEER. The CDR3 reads CASSQGVLGLAQETQYF. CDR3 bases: TGCGCCAGCAGCCAAGGAGTCCTCGGACTAGCCCAAGAGACCCAGTACTTC.

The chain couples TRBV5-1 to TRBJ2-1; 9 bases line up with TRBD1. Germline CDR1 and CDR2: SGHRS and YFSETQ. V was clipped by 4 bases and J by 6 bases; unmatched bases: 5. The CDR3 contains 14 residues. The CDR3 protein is CASSPQGAGNEQFF. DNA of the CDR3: TGCGCCAGCAGCCCACAGGGGGCGGGCAATGAGCAGTTCTTC. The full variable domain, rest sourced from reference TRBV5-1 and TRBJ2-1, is KAGVTQTPRYLIKTRGQQVTLSCSPISGHRSVSWYQQTPGQGLQFLFEYFSETQRNKGNFPGRFSGRQFSNSRSEMNVSTLELGDSALYLCASSPQGAGNEQFFGPGTRLTVL.

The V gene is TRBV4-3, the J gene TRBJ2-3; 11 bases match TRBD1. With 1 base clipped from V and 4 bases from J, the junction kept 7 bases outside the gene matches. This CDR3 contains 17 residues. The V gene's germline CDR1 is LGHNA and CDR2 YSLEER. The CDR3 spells CASSQVAGQGGADTQYF. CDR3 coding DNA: TGCGCCAGCAGCCAAGTTGCGGGACAGGGGGGGGCAGATACGCAGTATTTT.

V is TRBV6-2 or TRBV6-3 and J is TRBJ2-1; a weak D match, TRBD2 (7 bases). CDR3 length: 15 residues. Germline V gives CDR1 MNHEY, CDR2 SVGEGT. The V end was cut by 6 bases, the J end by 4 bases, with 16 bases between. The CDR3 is CASSYEGGGYNEQFF. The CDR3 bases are TGTGCCAGCAGCTACGAAGGGGGGGGATACAATGAGCAGTTCTTC.

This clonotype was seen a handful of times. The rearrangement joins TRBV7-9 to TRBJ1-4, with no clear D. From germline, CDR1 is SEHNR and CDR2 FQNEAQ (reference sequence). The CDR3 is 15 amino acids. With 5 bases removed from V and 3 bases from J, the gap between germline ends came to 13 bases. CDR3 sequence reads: CASSQREGPNEKLFF. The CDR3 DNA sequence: TGTGCCAGCAGCCAAAGGGAGGGCCCTAATGAAAAACTGTTTTTT. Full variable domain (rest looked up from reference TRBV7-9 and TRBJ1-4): DTGVSQNPRHKITKRGQNVTFRCDPISEHNRLYWYRQTLGQGPEFLTYFQNEAQLEKSRLLSDRFSAERPKGSFSTLEIQRTEQGDSAMYLCASSQREGPNEKLFFGSGTQLSVL.

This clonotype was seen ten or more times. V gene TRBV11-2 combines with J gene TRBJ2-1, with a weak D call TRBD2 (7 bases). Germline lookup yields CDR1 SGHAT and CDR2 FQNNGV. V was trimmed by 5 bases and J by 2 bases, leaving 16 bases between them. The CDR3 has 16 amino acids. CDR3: CASSRTGGQTYNEQFF. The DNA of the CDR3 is TGTGCCAGCAGCCGAACGGGAGGACAGACCTACAATGAGCAGTTCTTC.

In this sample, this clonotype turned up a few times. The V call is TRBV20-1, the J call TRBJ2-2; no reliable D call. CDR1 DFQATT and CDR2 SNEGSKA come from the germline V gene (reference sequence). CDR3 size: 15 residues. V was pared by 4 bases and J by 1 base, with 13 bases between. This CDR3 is CSAKPLDLNTGELFF. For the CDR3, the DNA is TGCAGTGCTAAGCCCCTTGACTTGAACACCGGGGAGCTGTTTTTT.

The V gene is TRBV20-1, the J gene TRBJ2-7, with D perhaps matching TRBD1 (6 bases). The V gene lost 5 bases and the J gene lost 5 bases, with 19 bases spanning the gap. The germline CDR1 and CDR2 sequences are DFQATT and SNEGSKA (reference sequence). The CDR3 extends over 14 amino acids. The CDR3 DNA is TGCAGTGCTGACGATTTGAGGGGGAGCCACGAGCAGTACTTC. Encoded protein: CSADDLRGSHEQYF.

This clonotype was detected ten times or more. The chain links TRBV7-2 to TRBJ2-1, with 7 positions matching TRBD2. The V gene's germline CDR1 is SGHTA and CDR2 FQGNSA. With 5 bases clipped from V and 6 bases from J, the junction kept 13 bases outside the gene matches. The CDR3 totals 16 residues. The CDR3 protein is CASSRGGAGVANEQFF. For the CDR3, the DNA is TGTGCCAGCAGCCGCGGCGGGGCGGGGGTGGCCAATGAGCAGTTCTTC.

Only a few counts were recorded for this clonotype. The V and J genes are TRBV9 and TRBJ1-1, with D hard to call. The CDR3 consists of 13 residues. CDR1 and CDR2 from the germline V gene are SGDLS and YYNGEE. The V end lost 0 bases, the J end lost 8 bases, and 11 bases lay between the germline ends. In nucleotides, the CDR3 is TGTGCCAGCAGCGTAGGACCGGACGCAGAAGCTTTCTTT. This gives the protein CASSVGPDAEAFF. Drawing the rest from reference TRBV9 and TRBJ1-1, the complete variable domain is DSGVTQTPKHLITATGQRVTLRCSPRSGDLSVYWYQQSLDQGLQFLIQYYNGEERAKGNILERFSAQQFPDLHSELNLSSLELGDSALYFCASSVGPDAEAFFGQGTRLTVV.

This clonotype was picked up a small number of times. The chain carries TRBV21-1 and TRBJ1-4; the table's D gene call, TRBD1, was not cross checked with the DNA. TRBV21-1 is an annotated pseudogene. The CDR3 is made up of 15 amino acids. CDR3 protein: CASSNPGRGNEKLFF. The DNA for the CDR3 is TGTGCCAGCAGCAACCCGGGACGGGGAAATGAAAAACTGTTTTTT.

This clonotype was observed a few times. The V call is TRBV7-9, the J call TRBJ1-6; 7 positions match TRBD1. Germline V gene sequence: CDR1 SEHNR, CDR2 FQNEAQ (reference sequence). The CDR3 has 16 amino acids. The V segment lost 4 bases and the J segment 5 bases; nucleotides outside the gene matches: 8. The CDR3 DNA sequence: TGTGCCAGCAGCTCCTCAACCAGGGGGAATAATTCACCCCTCCACTTT. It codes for CASSSSTRGNNSPLHF.

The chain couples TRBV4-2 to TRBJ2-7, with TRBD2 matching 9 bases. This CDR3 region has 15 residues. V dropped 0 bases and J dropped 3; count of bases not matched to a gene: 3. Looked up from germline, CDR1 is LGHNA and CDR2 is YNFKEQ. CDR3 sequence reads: CASSQELTSGYEQYF. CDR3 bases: TGTGCCAGCAGCCAAGAACTGACTAGCGGCTACGAGCAGTACTTC.

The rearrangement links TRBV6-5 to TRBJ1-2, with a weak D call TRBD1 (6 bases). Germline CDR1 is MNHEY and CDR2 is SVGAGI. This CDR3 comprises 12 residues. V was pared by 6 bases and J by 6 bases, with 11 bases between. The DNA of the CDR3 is TGTGCCAGCAGGTCGGACAGTCATGGCTACACCTTC. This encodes CASRSDSHGYTF.